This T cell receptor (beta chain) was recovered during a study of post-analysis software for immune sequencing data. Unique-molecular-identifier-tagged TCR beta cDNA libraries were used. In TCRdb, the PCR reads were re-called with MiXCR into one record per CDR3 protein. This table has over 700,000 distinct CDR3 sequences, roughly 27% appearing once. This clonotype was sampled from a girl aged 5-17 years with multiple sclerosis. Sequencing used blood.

The CDR3 is CSAWGGGHSEQFF. Here the CDR3 DNA reads TGCAGCGCCTGGGGCGGGGGCCATAGTGAGCAGTTCTTC. The V and J genes are TRBV29-1 and TRBJ2-1, with TRBD2 as a possible D gene (7 bases). The V gene lost 7 bases and the J gene lost 9 bases, with 19 bases spanning the gap. Germline V gene sequence: CDR1 SQVTM, CDR2 ANQGSEA. The CDR3 has 13 amino acids.